Sequencing of this T cell receptor beta chain was carried out in a study of blood T cell repertoires in COVID-19. About the research overall: Whether acute or convalescent, the COVID-19 samples came from the United States, Italy and Spain.

Trimming removed 0 bases at V and 0 bases at J, with 7 bases between. CDR1 is SGHKS and CDR2 is YYEKEE in the germline V gene (reference sequence). The CDR3 covers 15 residues. Using immunoSEQ multiplex PCR, the repertoire was profiled, and TCRdb retains in-frame clones only, with some absent. Of about 260,000 clones listed, approximately 92% are singletons. The sequencing input was peripheral blood. J is TRBJ1-3 and V is TRBV5-5; no reliable D call. The clonotype comes from a person aged 18-30 years with COVID-19, enrolled during active disease. The CDR3 sequence: CASSLDTSSGNTIYF. The CDR3 region has the DNA TGTGCCAGCAGCTTGGACACCAGCTCTGGAAACACCATATATTTT.